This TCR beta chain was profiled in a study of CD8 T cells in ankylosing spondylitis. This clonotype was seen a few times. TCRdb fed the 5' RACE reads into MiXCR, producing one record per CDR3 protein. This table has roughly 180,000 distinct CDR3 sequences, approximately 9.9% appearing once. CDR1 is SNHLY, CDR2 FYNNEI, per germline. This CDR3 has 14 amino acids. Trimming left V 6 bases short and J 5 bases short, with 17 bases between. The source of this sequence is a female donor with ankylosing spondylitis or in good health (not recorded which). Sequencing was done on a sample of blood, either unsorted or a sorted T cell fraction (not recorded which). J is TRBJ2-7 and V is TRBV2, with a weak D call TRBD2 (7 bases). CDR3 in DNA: TGTGCCAGCAGCCCCAGGACGGGGGGCCACGAGCAGTACTTC. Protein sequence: CASSPRTGGHEQYF.